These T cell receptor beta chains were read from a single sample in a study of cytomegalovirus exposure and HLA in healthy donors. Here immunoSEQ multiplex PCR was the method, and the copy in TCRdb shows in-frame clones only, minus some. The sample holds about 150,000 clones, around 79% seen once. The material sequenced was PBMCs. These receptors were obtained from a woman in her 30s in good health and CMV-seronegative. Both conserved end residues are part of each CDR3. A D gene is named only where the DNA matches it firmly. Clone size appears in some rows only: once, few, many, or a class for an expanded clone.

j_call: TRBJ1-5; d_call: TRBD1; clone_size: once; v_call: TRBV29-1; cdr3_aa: CSAGTGGQPQHF; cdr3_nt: TGCAGCGCTGGGACAGGGGGCCAGCCCCAGCATTTT
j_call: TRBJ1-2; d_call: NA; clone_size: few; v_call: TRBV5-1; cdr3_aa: CASSPGRGSDYGYTF; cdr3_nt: TGCGCCAGCAGCCCAGGACGGGGTTCGGACTATGGCTACACCTTC
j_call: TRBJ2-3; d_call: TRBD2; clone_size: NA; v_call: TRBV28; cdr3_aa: CASSFVAGGLSDTQYF; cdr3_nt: TGTGCCAGCAGTTTTGTAGCGGGGGGGCTCTCAGATACGCAGTATTTT
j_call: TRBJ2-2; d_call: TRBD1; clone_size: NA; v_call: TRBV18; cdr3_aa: CASSPPQGESTGELFF; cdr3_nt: TGTGCCAGCTCACCACCTCAGGGGGAGAGCACCGGGGAGCTGTTTTTT
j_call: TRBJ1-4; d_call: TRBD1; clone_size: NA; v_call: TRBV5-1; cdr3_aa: CASSLDGQESEKLFF; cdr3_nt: TGCGCCAGCAGCTTGGACGGACAGGAGAGTGAAAAACTGTTTTTT
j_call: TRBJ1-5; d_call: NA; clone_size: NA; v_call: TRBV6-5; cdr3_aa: CASSRRRNNQPQHF; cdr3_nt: TGTGCCAGCAGTCGGAGGCGCAACAATCAGCCCCAGCATTTT
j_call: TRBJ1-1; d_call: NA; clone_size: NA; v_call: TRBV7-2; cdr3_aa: CASSLVPGLGTEAFF; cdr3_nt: TGTGCCAGCAGCTTAGTACCGGGGTTGGGCACTGAAGCTTTCTTT
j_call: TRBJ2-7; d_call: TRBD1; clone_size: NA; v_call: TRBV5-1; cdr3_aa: CASSPGVLVNSRPGGEQYF; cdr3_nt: TGCGCCAGCAGTCCTGGGGTCTTGGTCAACAGTCGTCCAGGGGGCGAGCAGTACTTC
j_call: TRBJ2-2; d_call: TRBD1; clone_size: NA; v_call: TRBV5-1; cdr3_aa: CASSQTGDSTGELFF; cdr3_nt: TGCGCCAGCAGCCAAACAGGGGATAGTACCGGGGAGCTGTTTTTT
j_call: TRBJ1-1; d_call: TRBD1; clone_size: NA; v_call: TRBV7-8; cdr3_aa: CASSLVGGLDTEAFF; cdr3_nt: TGTGCCAGCAGCTTAGTAGGGGGCTTGGACACTGAAGCTTTCTTT
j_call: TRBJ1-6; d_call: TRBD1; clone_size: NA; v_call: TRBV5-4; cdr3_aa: CASSLGGSSYNSPLHF; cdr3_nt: TGTGCCAGCAGCCTAGGGGGCAGCTCCTATAATTCACCCCTCCACTTT
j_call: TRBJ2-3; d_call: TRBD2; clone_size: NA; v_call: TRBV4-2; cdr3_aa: CASNPGGGTDTQYF; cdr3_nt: TGTGCCAGCAACCCCGGGGGGGGGACAGATACGCAGTATTTT
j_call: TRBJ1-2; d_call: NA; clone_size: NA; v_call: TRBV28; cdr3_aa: CASREGGSGNYGYTF; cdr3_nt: TGTGCCAGCAGAGAAGGTGGCTCAGGGAACTATGGCTACACCTTC
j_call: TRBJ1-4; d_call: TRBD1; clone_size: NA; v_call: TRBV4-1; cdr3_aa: CASSALRTGDEKLFF; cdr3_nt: TGCGCCAGCAGCGCCCTCCGGACAGGGGACGAAAAACTGTTTTTT
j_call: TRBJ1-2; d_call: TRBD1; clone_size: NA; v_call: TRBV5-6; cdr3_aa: CASSAPGQGANYGYTF; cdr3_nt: TGTGCCAGCAGCGCCCCGGGACAGGGGGCTAACTATGGCTACACCTTC
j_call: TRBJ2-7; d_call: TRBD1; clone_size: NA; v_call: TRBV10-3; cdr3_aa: CAISESTWTGYEQYF; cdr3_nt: TGTGCCATCAGTGAGTCGACTTGGACAGGGTACGAGCAGTACTTC
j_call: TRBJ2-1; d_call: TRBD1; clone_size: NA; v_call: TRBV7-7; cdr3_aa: CASSDDRGSEQFF; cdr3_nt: TGTGCCAGCAGCGACGACAGGGGGAGTGAGCAGTTCTTC
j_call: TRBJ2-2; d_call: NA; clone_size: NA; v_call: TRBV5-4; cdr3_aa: CASSLDQVNTGELFF; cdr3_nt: TGTGCCAGCAGCTTGGATCAGGTGAACACCGGGGAGCTGTTTTTT
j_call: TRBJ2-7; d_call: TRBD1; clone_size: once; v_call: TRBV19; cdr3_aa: CASSTSGQAVYEQYF; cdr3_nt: TGTGCCAGTAGTACCTCTGGACAGGCGGTCTACGAGCAGTACTTC
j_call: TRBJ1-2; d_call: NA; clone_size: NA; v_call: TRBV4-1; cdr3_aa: CASSQDVGNYGYTF; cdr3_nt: TGCGCCAGCAGCCAAGATGTCGGTAACTATGGCTACACCTTC
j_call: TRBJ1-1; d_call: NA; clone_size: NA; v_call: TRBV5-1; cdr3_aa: CASSLEPGLNTEAFF; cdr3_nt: TGCGCCAGCAGCTTGGAACCAGGCCTGAACACTGAAGCTTTCTTT
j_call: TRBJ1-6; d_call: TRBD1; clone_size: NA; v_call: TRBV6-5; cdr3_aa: CASRPPGGNSPLHF; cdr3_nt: TGTGCCAGCCGGCCCCCAGGGGGAAATTCACCCCTCCACTTT
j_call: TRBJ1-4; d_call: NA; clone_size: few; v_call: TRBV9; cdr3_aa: CASSVKGATNEKLFF; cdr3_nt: TGTGCCAGCAGCGTAAAAGGGGCAACTAATGAAAAACTGTTTTTT
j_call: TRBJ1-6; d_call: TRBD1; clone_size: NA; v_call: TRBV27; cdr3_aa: CASSKPQGLNNSPLHF; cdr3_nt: TGTGCCAGCAGTAAACCACAGGGGCTCAATAATTCACCCCTCCACTTT
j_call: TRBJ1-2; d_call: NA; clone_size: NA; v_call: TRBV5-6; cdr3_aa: CASSHRRNLHGYTF; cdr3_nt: TGTGCCAGCAGCCACCGGCGGAACCTCCATGGCTACACCTTC
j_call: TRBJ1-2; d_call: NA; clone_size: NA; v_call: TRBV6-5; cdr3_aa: CASSYGPGKYYGYTF; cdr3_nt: TGTGCCAGCAGTTACGGGCCAGGAAAATACTATGGCTACACCTTC
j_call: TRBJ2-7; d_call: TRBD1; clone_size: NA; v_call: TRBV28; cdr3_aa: CASSFPTGTGGVKYF; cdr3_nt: TGTGCCAGCAGTTTTCCTACCGGGACAGGGGGGGTGAAGTACTTC
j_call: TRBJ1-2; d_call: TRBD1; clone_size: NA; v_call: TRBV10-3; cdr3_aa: CAISGTGGYGYTF; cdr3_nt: TGTGCCATCAGCGGGACAGGGGGCTATGGCTACACCTTC
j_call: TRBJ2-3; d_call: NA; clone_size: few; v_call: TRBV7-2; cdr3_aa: CASSFSADTQYF; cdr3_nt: TGTGCCAGCAGCTTCAGCGCAGATACGCAGTATTTT
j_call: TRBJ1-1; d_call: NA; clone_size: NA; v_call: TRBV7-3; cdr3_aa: CASSLDPGNTEAFF; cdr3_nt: TGTGCCAGCAGCTTAGATCCGGGGAACACTGAAGCTTTCTTT
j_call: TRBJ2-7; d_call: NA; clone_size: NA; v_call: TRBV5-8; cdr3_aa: CASSFRFSVYEQYF; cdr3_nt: TGTGCCAGCAGCTTCCGCTTCTCGGTCTACGAGCAGTACTTC
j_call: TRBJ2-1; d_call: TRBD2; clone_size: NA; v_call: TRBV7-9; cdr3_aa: CASSPEGTRRNEQFF; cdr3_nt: TGTGCCAGCAGCCCAGAAGGGACTAGGAGAAATGAGCAGTTCTTC
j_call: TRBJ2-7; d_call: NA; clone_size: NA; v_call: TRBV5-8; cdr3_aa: CASSLLRTEGRKYF; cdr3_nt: TGTGCCAGCAGCTTGTTAAGGACGGAGGGAAGAAAGTACTTC
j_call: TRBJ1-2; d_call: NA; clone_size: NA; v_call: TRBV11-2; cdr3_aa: CASSSLRRGYGYTF; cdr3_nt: TGTGCCAGCAGCTCTTTACGGAGGGGCTATGGCTACACCTTC
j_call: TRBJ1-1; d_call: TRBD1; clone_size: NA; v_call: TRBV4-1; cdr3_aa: CASSQVGQGAEAFF; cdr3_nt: TGCGCCAGCAGCCAAGTGGGACAGGGGGCTGAAGCTTTCTTT
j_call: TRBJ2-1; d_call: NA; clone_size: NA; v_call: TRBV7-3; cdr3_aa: CASRANGEQFF; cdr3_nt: TGTGCCAGCAGGGCAAATGGTGAGCAGTTCTTC
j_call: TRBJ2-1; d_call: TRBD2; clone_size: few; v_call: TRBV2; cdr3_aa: CASSGGTSGEHEQFF; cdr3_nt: TGTGCCAGCAGTGGGGGGACTAGCGGGGAACATGAGCAGTTCTTC
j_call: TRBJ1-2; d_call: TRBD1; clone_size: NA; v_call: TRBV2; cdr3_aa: CASRIQGDGYTF; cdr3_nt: TGTGCCAGCAGGATACAGGGGGATGGCTACACCTTC
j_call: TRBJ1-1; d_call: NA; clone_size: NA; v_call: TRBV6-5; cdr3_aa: CASSSSSGKGTEAFF; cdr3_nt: TGTGCCAGCAGTTCCTCCTCGGGGAAAGGCACTGAAGCTTTCTTT
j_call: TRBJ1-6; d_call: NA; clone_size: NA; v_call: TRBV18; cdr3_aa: CASSPPGGAINSPLHF; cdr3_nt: TGTGCCAGCTCACCCCCCGGGGGGGCCATTAATTCACCCCTCCACTTT
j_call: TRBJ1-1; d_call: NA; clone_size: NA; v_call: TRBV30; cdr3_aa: CAWSLISGGGKAFF; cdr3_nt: TGTGCCTGGAGTCTGATCTCGGGGGGCGGGAAAGCTTTCTTT
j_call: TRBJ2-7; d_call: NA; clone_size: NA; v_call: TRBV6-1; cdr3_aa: CASSEVVGGYEQYF; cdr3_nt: TGTGCCAGCAGTGAAGTTGTAGGGGGCTACGAGCAGTACTTC
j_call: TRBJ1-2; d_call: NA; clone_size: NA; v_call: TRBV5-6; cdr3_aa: CASSTDSYGYTF; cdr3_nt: TGTGCCAGCAGCACGGACAGCTATGGCTACACCTTC
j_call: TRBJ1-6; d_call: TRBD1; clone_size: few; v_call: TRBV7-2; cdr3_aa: CASSSQGSSYNSPLHF; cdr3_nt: TGTGCCAGCAGCTCACAGGGGAGCTCCTATAATTCACCCCTCCACTTT
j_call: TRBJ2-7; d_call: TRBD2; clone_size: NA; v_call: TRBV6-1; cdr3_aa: CASSEGTSGSYEQYF; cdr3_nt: TGTGCCAGCAGCGAAGGGACTAGCGGCTCCTACGAGCAGTACTTC
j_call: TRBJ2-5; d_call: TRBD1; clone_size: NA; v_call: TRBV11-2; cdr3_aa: CASSRDREETQYF; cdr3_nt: TGTGCCAGCAGCCGAGACAGGGAGGAGACCCAGTACTTC
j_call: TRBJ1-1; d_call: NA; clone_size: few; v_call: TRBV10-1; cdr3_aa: CASSRVRGTEAFF; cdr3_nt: TGCGCCAGCAGCAGGGTCAGGGGCACTGAAGCTTTCTTT
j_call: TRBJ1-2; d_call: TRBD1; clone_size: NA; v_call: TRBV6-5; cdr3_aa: CASSFGQGRSGYTF; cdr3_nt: TGTGCCAGCAGTTTCGGACAGGGGCGCTCTGGCTACACCTTC
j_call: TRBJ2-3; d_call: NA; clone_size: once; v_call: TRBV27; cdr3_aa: CASSPPGLTDTQYF; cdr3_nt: TGTGCCAGCAGTCCTCCGGGACTTACAGATACGCAGTATTTT
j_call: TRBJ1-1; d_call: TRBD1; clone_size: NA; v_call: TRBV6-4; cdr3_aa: CASRPGTGNTEAFF; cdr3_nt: TGTGCCAGCAGACCCGGGACAGGGAACACTGAAGCTTTCTTT
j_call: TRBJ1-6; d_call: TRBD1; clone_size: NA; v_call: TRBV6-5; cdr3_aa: CASSDRVRSPLHF; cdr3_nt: TGTGCCAGCAGCGACAGGGTCCGATCACCCCTCCACTTT
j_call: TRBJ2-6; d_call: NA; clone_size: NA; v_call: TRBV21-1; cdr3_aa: CASSKTGSHSGANVLTF; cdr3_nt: TGTGCCAGCAGCAAAACAGGGTCTCACTCTGGGGCCAACGTCCTGACTTTC
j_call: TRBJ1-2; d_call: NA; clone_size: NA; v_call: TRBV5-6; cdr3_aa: CASSLAGVEGYTF; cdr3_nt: TGTGCCAGCAGCTTGGCCGGGGTGGAAGGCTACACCTTC
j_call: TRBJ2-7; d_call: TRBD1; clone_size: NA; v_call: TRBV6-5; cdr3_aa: CASSPGQGNHEQYF; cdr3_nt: TGTGCCAGCAGCCCAGGACAGGGCAACCACGAGCAGTACTTC